This T cell receptor (beta chain) comes out of a study of cytomegalovirus exposure and HLA in healthy donors. PCR was performed using 60 Vbeta and 13 Jbeta primers. TCRdb keeps only in-frame clones here, not all; method: immunoSEQ multiplex PCR. Counted here are some 250,000 clones, 81% occurring once; the ten biggest clones make up approximately 8.4%. This CDR3 is 15 amino acids long. V shed 4 bases and J shed 1 base, with 11 bases lying between them. CDR1 and CDR2 (germline): MNHEY, SMNVEV (reference sequence). The sequence was obtained from a woman aged 55-69 years in good health and CMV-seropositive. Material: PBMCs. This sequence joins TRBV27 and TRBJ2-1; tentative D call: TRBD2 (5 bases). The CDR3 DNA is TGTGCCAGCAGTTACGGACTGGATTCCTACAATGAGCAGTTCTTC. Residues: CASSYGLDSYNEQFF.